A selection of T cell receptor beta chains follows, all from one sample in a study of post-analysis software for immune sequencing data. Via MiXCR, TCRdb re-called the PCR reads, giving one row per CDR3 protein. The data contain roughly 570,000 distinct CDR3 sequences, 30% to 40% of them singletons. The specimen was blood. The receptors come from a girl between 2 and 17 years old with multiple sclerosis. Both conserved end residues are part of each CDR3. Fields, in order: D gene, clone size, V gene, J gene, CDR3 DNA, CDR3 protein. D genes are given only for firm matches. The size of a clone is reported for some rows only, either as once, few or many, or as a class for expanded clones.

d_call: -; clone_size: few; v_call: TRBV5-5; j_call: TRBJ1-4; cdr3_nt: TGTGCCAGCAGCGGGACGACAGACTTATCCGAAAAACTGTTTTTT; cdr3_aa: CASSGTTDLSEKLFF
d_call: -; clone_size: few; v_call: TRBV5-1; j_call: TRBJ2-7; cdr3_nt: TGCGCCAGCAGCTTGGCGGCTAGCCCCGAGCAGTACTTC; cdr3_aa: CASSLAASPEQYF
d_call: -; clone_size: -; v_call: TRBV7-9; j_call: TRBJ2-2; cdr3_nt: TGTGCCAGCAGCTCAGGGACACCCGGGGAGCTGTTTTTT; cdr3_aa: CASSSGTPGELFF
d_call: TRBD2; clone_size: -; v_call: TRBV10-3; j_call: TRBJ2-3; cdr3_nt: TGTGCCATCAGCCCGGGACTAGCGGGGGCGCCGACAGATACGCAGTATTTT; cdr3_aa: CAISPGLAGAPTDTQYF
d_call: -; clone_size: -; v_call: TRBV19; j_call: TRBJ2-6; cdr3_nt: TGTGCCAGTAGTATTCGACGGAGCTCTGGGGCCAACGTCCTGACTTTC; cdr3_aa: CASSIRRSSGANVLTF
d_call: -; clone_size: -; v_call: TRBV20-1; j_call: TRBJ2-3; cdr3_nt: TGCAGTGCTCGACCTAGCGCCCGAGATACGCAGTATTTT; cdr3_aa: CSARPSARDTQYF
d_call: -; clone_size: -; v_call: TRBV20-1; j_call: TRBJ2-4; cdr3_nt: TGCAGTGCTTTTAGCAAAAACATTCAGTACTTC; cdr3_aa: CSAFSKNIQYF
d_call: TRBD1; clone_size: -; v_call: TRBV4-1; j_call: TRBJ2-3; cdr3_nt: TGCGCCAGCAGCCTAACAGGGGACACCCTCACAGATACGCAGTATTTT; cdr3_aa: CASSLTGDTLTDTQYF
d_call: TRBD2; clone_size: -; v_call: TRBV5-1; j_call: TRBJ2-5; cdr3_nt: TGCGCCAGCAGCTTGGAAGCGGGGGAGGGAGAGCGGTACTTC; cdr3_aa: CASSLEAGEGERYF
d_call: -; clone_size: few; v_call: TRBV11-2; j_call: TRBJ1-1; cdr3_nt: TGTGCCAGCAGCTTGACAGGACTAGGCACTGAAGCTTTCTTT; cdr3_aa: CASSLTGLGTEAFF